This T cell receptor (beta chain) was captured by sequencing in a study of blood T cells in healthy people across ages. Study details: Per two T cells, about one barcoded beta molecule was captured through template switching.

Whole-study results and caveats: For the donors, CMV status was unknown and possibly confounded expanded clonotype changes.

In this sample, this clonotype turned up a few times. Its antigen is unidentified. Next came a second PCR, run for about 7 to 12 cycles, which used a sample-barcoded 5' primer along with a J-beta primer mix. With 12 random nucleotides, a template-switch adaptor tagged each individual cDNA molecule. TCRdb used MiXCR to reprocess the 5' RACE reads, holding one entry per CDR3 protein. There are about 1.7 million distinct CDR3 sequences in the sample; roughly 30% occur only once, and less than 9.5% lies in the top ten. J gave up 6 bases and V 6 bases, and 8 bases lay outside the gene matches. Looked up from germline, CDR1 is DFQATT and CDR2 is SNEGSKA (reference sequence). The CDR3 loop spans 13 amino acids.

The V call is TRBV20-1, the J call TRBJ2-1; 7 positions agree with TRBD1. The sequenced material came from blood. The source is a woman in her 30s in good health. This CDR3 reads CSAGGGVGNEQFF. For the CDR3, the DNA is TGCAGTGCAGGGGGCGGTGTCGGCAATGAGCAGTTCTTC.